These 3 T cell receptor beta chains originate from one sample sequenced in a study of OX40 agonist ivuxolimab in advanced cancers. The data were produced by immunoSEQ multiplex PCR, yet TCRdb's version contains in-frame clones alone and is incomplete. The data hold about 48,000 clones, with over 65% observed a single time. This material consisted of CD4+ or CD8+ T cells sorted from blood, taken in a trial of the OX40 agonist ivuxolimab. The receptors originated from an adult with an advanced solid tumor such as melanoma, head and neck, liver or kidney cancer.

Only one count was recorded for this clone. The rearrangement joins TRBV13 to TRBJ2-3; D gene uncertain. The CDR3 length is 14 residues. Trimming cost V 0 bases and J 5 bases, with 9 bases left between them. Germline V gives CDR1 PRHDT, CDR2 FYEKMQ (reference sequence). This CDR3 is CASSLGGKVDTQYF. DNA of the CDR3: TGTGCCAGCAGCTTAGGCGGAAAAGTAGATACGCAGTATTTT.

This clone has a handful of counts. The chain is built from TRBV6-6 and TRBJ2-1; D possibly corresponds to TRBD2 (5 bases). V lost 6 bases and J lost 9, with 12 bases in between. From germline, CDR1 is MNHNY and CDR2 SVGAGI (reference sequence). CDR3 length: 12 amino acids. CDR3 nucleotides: TGTGCCAGCAGGACGGACTCTGGTGAGCAGTTCTTC. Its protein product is CASRTDSGEQFF.

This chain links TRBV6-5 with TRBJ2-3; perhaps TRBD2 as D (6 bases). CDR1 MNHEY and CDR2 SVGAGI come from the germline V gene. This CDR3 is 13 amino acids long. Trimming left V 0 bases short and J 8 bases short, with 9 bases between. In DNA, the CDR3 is TGTGCCAGCAGTTACTCGATGGAGGGTACGCAGTATTTT. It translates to CASSYSMEGTQYF.